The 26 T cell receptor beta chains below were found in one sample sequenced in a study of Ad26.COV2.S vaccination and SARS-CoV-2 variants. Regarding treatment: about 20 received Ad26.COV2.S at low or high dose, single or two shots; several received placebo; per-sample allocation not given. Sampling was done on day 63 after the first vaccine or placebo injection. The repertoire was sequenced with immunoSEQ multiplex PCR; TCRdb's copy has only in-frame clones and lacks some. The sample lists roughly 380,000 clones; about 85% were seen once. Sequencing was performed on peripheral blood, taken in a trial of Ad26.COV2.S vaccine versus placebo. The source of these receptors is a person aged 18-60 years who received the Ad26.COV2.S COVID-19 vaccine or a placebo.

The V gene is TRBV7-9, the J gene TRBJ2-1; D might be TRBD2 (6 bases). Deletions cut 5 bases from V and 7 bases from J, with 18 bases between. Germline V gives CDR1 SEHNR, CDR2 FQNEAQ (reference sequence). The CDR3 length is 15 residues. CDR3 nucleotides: TGTGCCAGCAGCCCCAGACTAGGGCGATCAAATGAGCAGTTCTTC. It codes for CASSPRLGRSNEQFF.

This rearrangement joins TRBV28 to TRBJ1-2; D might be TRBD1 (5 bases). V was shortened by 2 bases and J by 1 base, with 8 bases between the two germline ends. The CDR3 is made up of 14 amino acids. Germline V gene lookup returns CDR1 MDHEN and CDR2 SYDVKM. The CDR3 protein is CASSLGTNNYGYTF. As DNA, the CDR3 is TGTGCCAGCAGTTTAGGGACTAATAACTATGGCTACACCTTC.

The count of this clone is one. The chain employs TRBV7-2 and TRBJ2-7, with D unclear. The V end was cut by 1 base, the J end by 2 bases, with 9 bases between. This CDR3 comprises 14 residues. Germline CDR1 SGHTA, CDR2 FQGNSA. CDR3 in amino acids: CASSLGPVTYEQYF. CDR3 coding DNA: TGTGCCAGCAGCTTAGGGCCGGTAACCTACGAGCAGTACTTC.

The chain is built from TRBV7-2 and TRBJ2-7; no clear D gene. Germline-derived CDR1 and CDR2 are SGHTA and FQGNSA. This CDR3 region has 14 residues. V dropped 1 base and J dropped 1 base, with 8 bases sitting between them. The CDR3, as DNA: TGTGCCAGCAGCTTAGAGTTAACTTCCTACGAGCAGTACTTC. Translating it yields CASSLELTSYEQYF.

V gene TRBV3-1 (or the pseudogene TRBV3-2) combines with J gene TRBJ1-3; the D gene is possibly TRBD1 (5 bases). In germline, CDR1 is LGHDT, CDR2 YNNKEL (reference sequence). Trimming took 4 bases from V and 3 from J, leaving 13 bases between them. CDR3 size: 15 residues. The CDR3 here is CASSLGTSYGNTIYF. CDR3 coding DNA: TGTGCCAGCAGCCTAGGGACCTCTTATGGAAACACCATATATTTT.

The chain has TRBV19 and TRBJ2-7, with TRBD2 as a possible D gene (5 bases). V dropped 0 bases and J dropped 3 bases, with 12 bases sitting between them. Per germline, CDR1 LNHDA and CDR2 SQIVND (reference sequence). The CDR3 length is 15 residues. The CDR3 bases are TGTGCCAGTAGTATAGATAGTGAGGGCTACTACGAGCAGTACTTC. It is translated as CASSIDSEGYYEQYF.

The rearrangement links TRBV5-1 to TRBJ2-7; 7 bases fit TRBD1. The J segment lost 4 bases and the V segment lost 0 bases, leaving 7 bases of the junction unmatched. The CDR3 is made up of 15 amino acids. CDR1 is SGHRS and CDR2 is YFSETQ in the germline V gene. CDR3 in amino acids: CASSLGLRDSYEQYF. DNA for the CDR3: TGCGCCAGCAGCTTGGGCTTGAGGGACAGTTACGAGCAGTACTTC.

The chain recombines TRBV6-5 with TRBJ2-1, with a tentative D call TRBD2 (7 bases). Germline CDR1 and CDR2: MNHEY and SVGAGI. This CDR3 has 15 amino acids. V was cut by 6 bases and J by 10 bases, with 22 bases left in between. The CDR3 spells CASRPGQWGGLEQFF. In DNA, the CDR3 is TGTGCCAGCAGACCTGGACAGTGGGGGGGATTAGAGCAGTTCTTC.

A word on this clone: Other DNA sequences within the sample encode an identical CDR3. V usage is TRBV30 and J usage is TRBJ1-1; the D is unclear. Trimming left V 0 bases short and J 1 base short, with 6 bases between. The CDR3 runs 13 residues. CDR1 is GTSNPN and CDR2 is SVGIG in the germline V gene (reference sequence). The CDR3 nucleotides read TGTGCCTGGAGTGTACAATCGAACACTGAAGCTTTCTTT. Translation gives CAWSVQSNTEAFF. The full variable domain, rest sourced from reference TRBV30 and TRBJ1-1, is SQTIHQWPATLVQPVGSPLSLECTVEGTSNPNLYWYRQAAGRGLQLLFYSVGIGQISSEVPQNLSASRPQDRQFILSSKKLLLSDSGFYLCAWSVQSNTEAFFGQGTRLTVV.

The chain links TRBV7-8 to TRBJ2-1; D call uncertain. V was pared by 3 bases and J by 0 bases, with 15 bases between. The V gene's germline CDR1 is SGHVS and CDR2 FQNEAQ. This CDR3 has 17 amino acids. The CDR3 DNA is TGTGCCAGCAGCTTCGGGCGGCTGGGAAGCTCCTACAATGAGCAGTTCTTC. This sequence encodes CASSFGRLGSSYNEQFF.

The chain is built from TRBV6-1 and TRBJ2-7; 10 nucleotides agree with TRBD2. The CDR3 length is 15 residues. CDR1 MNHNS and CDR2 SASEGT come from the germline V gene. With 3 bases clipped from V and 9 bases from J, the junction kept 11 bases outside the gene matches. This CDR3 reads CASSDETSGPSGQYF. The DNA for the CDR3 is TGTGCCAGCAGTGATGAGACTAGCGGGCCATCTGGGCAGTACTTC.

CDR3 amino acids: CASSGQGYNQPQHF. The CDR3 bases are TGTGCCAGCAGCGGGCAAGGATACAATCAGCCCCAGCATTTT. This chain uses TRBV5-8 with TRBJ1-5; no clear D gene. Per germline, CDR1 SGHTS and CDR2 YDEGEE. V lost 4 bases, J lost 3 bases, and 11 bases lay in between. The CDR3 has 14 residues. The variable domain in full, completed from reference TRBV5-8 and TRBJ1-5, reads EAGVTQSPTHLIKTRGQQATLRCSPISGHTSVYWYQQALGLGLQFLLWYDEGEERNRGNFPPRFSGRQFPNYSSELNVNALELEDSALYLCASSGQGYNQPQHFGDGTRLSIL.

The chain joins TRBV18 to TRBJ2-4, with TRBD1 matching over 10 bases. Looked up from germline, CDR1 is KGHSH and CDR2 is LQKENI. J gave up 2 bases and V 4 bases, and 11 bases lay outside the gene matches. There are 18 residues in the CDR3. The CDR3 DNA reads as TGTGCCAGCTCACTCTCTGCCGGGACAGGGGAAACCAAAAACATTCAGTACTTC. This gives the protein CASSLSAGTGETKNIQYF.

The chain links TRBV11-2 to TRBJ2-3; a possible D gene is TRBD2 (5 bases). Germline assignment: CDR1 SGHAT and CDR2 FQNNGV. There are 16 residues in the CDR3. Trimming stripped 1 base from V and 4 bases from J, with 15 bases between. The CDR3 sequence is CASSLVGPSSPDTQYF. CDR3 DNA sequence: TGTGCCAGCAGCTTAGTAGGGCCTAGCAGTCCAGATACGCAGTATTTT.

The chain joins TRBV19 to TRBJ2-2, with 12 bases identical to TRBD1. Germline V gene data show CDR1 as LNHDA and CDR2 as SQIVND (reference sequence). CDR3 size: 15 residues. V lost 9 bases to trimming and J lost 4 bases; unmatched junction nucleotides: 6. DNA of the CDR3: TGTGCCAGCCACCAGGGACAGGGGGCCACCGGGGAGCTGTTTTTT. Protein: CASHQGQGATGELFF. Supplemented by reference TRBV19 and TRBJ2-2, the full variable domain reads DGGITQSPKYLFRKEGQNVTLSCEQNLNHDAMYWYRQDPGQGLRLIYYSQIVNDFQKGDIAEGYSVSREKKESFPLTVTSAQKNPTAFYLCASHQGQGATGELFFGEGSRLTVL.

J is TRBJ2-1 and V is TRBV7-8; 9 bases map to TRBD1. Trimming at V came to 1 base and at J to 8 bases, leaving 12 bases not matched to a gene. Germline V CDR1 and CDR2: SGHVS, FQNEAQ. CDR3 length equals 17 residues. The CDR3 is CASSLERGTGLPYEQFF. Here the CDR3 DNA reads TGTGCCAGCAGCTTAGAGCGCGGGACAGGGCTTCCCTATGAGCAGTTCTTC.

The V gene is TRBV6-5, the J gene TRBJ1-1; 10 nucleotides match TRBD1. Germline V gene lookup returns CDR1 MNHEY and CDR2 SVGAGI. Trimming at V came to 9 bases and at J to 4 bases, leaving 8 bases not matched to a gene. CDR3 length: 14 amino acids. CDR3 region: CASGQGVLSTEAFF. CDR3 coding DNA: TGTGCCAGTGGACAGGGGGTATTAAGCACTGAAGCTTTCTTT.

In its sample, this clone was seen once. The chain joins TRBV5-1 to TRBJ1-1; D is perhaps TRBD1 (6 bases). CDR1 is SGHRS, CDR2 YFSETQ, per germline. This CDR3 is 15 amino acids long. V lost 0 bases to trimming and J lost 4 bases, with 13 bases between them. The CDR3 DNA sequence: TGCGCCAGCAGCTTGGATACAGGGTGGGGCACTGAAGCTTTCTTT. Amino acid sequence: CASSLDTGWGTEAFF.

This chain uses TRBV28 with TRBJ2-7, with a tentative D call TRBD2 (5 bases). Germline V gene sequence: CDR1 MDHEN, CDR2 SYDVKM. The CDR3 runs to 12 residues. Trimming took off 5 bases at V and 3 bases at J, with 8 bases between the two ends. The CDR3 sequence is CASSTSHYEQYF. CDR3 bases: TGTGCCAGCAGTACTAGTCACTACGAGCAGTACTTC.

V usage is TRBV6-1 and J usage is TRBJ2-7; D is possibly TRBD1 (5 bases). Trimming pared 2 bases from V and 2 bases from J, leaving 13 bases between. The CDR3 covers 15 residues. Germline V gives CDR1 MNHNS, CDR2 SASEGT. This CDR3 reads CASSEYNRPTYEQYF. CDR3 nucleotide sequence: TGTGCCAGCAGTGAATACAACAGGCCAACCTACGAGCAGTACTTC.

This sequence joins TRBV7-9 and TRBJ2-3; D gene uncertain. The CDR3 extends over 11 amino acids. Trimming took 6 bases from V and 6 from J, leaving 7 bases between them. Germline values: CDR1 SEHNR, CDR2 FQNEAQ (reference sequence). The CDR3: CASREMDTQYF. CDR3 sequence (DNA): TGTGCCAGCAGGGAGATGGATACGCAGTATTTT.

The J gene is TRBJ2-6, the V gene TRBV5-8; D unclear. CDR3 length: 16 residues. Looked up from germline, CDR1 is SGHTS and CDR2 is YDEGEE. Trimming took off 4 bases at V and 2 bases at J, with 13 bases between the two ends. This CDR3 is CASSAVGEPGANVLTF. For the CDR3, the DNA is TGTGCCAGCAGCGCGGTTGGGGAACCTGGGGCCAACGTCCTGACTTTC. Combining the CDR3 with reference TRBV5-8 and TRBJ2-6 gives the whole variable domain EAGVTQSPTHLIKTRGQQATLRCSPISGHTSVYWYQQALGLGLQFLLWYDEGEERNRGNFPPRFSGRQFPNYSSELNVNALELEDSALYLCASSAVGEPGANVLTFGAGSRLTVL.

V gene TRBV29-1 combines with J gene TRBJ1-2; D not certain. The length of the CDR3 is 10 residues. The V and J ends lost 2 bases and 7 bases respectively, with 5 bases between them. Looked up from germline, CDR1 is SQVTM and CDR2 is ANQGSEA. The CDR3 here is CSVELPGYTF. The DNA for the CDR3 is TGCAGCGTTGAATTGCCTGGCTACACCTTC.

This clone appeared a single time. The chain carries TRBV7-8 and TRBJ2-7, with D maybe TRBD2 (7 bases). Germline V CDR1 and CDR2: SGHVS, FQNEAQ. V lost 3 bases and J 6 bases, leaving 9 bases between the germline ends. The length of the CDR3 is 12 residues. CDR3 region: CASSFGGPEQYF. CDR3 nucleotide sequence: TGTGCCAGCAGCTTCGGGGGGCCCGAGCAGTACTTC.

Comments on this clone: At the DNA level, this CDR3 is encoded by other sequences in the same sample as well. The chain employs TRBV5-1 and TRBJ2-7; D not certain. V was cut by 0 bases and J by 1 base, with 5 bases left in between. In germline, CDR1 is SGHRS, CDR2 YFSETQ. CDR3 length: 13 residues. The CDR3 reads CASSLAGSYEQYF. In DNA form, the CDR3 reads TGCGCCAGCAGCTTGGCCGGGTCCTACGAGCAGTACTTC.

The CDR3 here is CASTAVGATNEKLFF. DNA for the CDR3: TGTGCCAGCACCGCTGTGGGGGCAACTAATGAAAAACTGTTTTTT. The chain recombines TRBV7-9 with TRBJ1-4, with D possibly TRBD1 on 5 matching bases. The V end lost 7 bases, the J end lost 0 bases, and 12 bases lay between the germline ends. Per germline, CDR1 SEHNR and CDR2 FQNEAQ (reference sequence). The CDR3 is 15 amino acids.